The 19 T cell receptor beta chains in this list originate from one sample, sequenced in a study of neurological immune-mediated disorders. TCRdb processed the 5' RACE reads anew with MiXCR; each CDR3 protein has one entry. The sample carries 70,000 or so distinct CDR3 sequences, roughly 5.6% recorded once. Sequenced input: PBMCs. All receptors come from a woman in her 30s with multiple sclerosis.

This clonotype came up many times. The chain couples TRBV5-1 to TRBJ1-1, with D possibly being TRBD1 (6 bases). Germline CDR1 reads SGHRS; CDR2 reads YFSETQ. CDR3 size: 15 residues. V lost 4 bases and J 4 bases, leaving 17 bases between the germline ends. As DNA, the CDR3 is TGCGCCAGCAGCCCAGTTCGGGGGCGAGGCACTGAAGCTTTCTTT. Its translation: CASSPVRGRGTEAFF.

This clonotype was found many times. The chain carries TRBV5-1 and TRBJ1-2; 7 nucleotides align to TRBD1. This CDR3 comprises 14 residues. Germline lookup yields CDR1 SGHRS and CDR2 YFSETQ. V trimming: 4 bases; J trimming: 7 bases; junction bases outside the gene matches: 10. The DNA for the CDR3 is TGCGCCAGCAGCCCAGGACAGGCGGTGGGTGGCTACACCTTC. Protein sequence: CASSPGQAVGGYTF.

This clonotype was observed many times. The V and J genes are TRBV20-1 and TRBJ2-7, with D unresolved. The CDR3 loop spans 14 amino acids. Trimming pared 5 bases from V and 2 bases from J, leaving 16 bases between. From germline, CDR1 is DFQATT and CDR2 SNEGSKA (reference sequence). The CDR3 coding sequence is TGCAGTGCTCAACGTCCCCTCGCTACCTACGAGCAGTACTTC. Translated: CSAQRPLATYEQYF.

This clonotype came up a few times. This rearrangement joins TRBV20-1 to TRBJ1-1, with TRBD1 identical over 9 bases. This CDR3 is 15 amino acids long. Germline trimming cut 5 bases from V and 1 base from J; bases unmatched to any gene: 8. In germline, CDR1 is DFQATT, CDR2 SNEGSKA (reference sequence). The CDR3 loop is CSAPLRDRANTEAFF. The CDR3 region has the DNA TGCAGTGCTCCCCTTCGGGACAGGGCGAACACTGAAGCTTTCTTT.

This clonotype has at least ten counts. The V gene is TRBV5-6, the J gene TRBJ2-3; maybe TRBD2 (7 bases). Germline-derived CDR1 and CDR2 are SGHDT and YYEEEE. V lost 0 bases and J lost 2, with 10 bases in between. The CDR3 spans 15 residues. The CDR3 here is CASSLGGGITDTQYF. The DNA for the CDR3 is TGTGCCAGCAGCTTGGGGGGGGGCATCACAGATACGCAGTATTTT.

The table lists this clonotype with many counts. The J gene is TRBJ1-5, the V gene TRBV20-1; D remains unclear. V was trimmed by 5 bases and J by 3 bases, leaving 5 bases between them. Germline V gene data show CDR1 as DFQATT and CDR2 as SNEGSKA (reference sequence). The length of the CDR3 is 11 residues. CDR3 in DNA: TGCAGTGCTTACAACAATCAGCCCCAGCATTTT. Encoded protein: CSAYNNQPQHF.

Details on this clonotype: A much larger clone lies a single base off, so this may be a read error. Here the CDR3 reads CASSFRDRVSKAFF. The CDR3 nucleotides are TGTGCCAGCAGTTTCAGGGACAGGGTCTCTAAAGCTTTCTTT. V gene TRBV12-3 or TRBV12-4 combines with J gene TRBJ1-1, with 9 bases identical to TRBD1. The V segment lost 3 bases and the J segment 9 bases; nucleotides outside the gene matches: 8. This CDR3 is 14 amino acids long.

CDR3 residues: CASKGGNSPLHF. The CDR3 nucleotides read TGTGCCAGCAAGGGGGGGAATTCACCCCTCCACTTT. The genes are TRBV7-9 and TRBJ1-6; D possibly corresponds to TRBD1 (6 bases). CDR1 is SEHNR, CDR2 FQNEAQ, per germline (reference sequence). V gave up 7 bases and J gave up 7 bases, with 8 bases separating them. The CDR3 contains 12 residues. Filled out from reference TRBV7-9 and TRBJ1-6, the complete variable domain reads DTGVSQNPRHKITKRGQNVTFRCDPISEHNRLYWYRQTLGQGPEFLTYFQNEAQLEKSRLLSDRFSAERPKGSFSTLEIQRTEQGDSAMYLCASKGGNSPLHFGNGTRLTVT.

This clonotype was counted ten times or more. The gene calls are TRBV12-3 or TRBV12-4 and TRBJ2-3, with unresolved D. Between the trimmed V and J ends, which lost 5 bases and 5 bases, there was a span of 8 bases. CDR3 length: 12 residues. This CDR3 is CASSLGLDTQYF. The CDR3 DNA follows: TGTGCCAGCAGTCTAGGGTTAGATACGCAGTATTTT.

This clonotype was found many times. The rearrangement uses TRBV7-8 and TRBJ2-1, with D hard to call. V was pared by 0 bases and J by 7 bases, with 13 bases between. CDR1 SGHVS and CDR2 FQNEAQ come from the germline V gene. The CDR3 has 15 residues. CDR3 sequence: CASSLATAGKNEQFF. In DNA form, the CDR3 reads TGTGCCAGCAGCTTAGCCACAGCAGGAAAAAATGAGCAGTTCTTC.

In this sample, this clonotype turned up many times. A read error may account for a junction end that differs from germline. V is TRBV27 and J is TRBJ1-2; D ambiguous. CDR1 is MNHEY and CDR2 is SMNVEV in the germline V gene (reference sequence). The CDR3 covers 15 residues. The CDR3 DNA is TGTGTCAGCAGTTTATTCCCCGGAGCCAACTATGGCTACACCTTC. Amino acids: CVSSLFPGANYGYTF.

In this sample, this clonotype turned up a few times. This sequence joins TRBV12-3 or TRBV12-4 and TRBJ2-3; TRBD1 matches at 7 bases. CDR3 length equals 15 residues. V shed 1 base and J 4 bases; nucleotides not matched to a gene: 5. CDR3: CASSLGFQGADTQYF. CDR3 sequence (DNA): TGTGCCAGCAGTTTAGGGTTTCAGGGGGCAGATACGCAGTATTTT.

This clonotype was recorded at least ten times. The chain combines TRBV6-6 with TRBJ1-1; D remains unclear. V shed 0 bases and J shed 3 bases, with 17 bases lying between them. This CDR3 has 17 amino acids. From germline, CDR1 is MNHNY and CDR2 SVGAGI (reference sequence). CDR3 nucleotide sequence: TGTGCCAGCAGTTACTCGGCGCAGGAGGGTGGTGACACTGAAGCTTTCTTT. Translating it yields CASSYSAQEGGDTEAFF.

This clonotype occurred many times. This chain joins TRBV20-1 and TRBJ1-1; 7 positions agree with TRBD1. V lost 2 bases, J lost 0 bases, and 9 bases stayed unmatched. The CDR3 is 16 residues long. Germline lookup yields CDR1 DFQATT and CDR2 SNEGSKA (reference sequence). The CDR3 nucleotides read TGCAGTGCTAGATCAGCGACAGGGCTCCTGAACACTGAAGCTTTCTTT. This codes for CSARSATGLLNTEAFF.

This clonotype has at least ten counts. The CDR3 DNA is TGCGCCAGCAGCTCCACCAGGACAGGGGGCGCGGATGGCTACACCTTC. Encoded protein: CASSSTRTGGADGYTF. V and J are TRBV5-1 and TRBJ1-2; 11 nucleotides agree with TRBD1. Germline loops: CDR1 SGHRS, CDR2 YFSETQ. The CDR3 extends over 16 amino acids. The junction had 10 bases not matched to a gene; V was cut back by 3 bases and J by 6 bases. Filled out from reference TRBV5-1 and TRBJ1-2, the complete variable domain reads KAGVTQTPRYLIKTRGQQVTLSCSPISGHRSVSWYQQTPGQGLQFLFEYFSETQRNKGNFPGRFSGRQFSNSRSEMNVSTLELGDSALYLCASSSTRTGGADGYTFGSGTRLTVV.

In this sample, this clonotype turned up many times. The genes are TRBV20-1 and TRBJ2-1, with 7 positions matching TRBD2. The CDR3 covers 15 residues. Trimming took 5 bases from V and 5 from J; bases not matched to a gene: 12. Germline V lookup: CDR1 DFQATT, CDR2 SNEGSKA (reference sequence). CDR3 bases: TGCAGTGCTGGGTTAGCGGGTTGGACCCACAATGAGCAGTTCTTC. Translating gives CSAGLAGWTHNEQFF.

As to this clonotype: A much larger clone sits a single nucleotide away, making a read error possible. This chain links TRBV20-1 with TRBJ2-4, with 8 bases fitting TRBD1. Germline-derived CDR1 and CDR2 are DFQATT and SNEGSKA (reference sequence). The V and J ends lost 5 bases and 10 bases, in that order; junction bases with no gene match: 13. The CDR3 extends over 14 amino acids. CDR3 in DNA: TGCAGTGCTGCCATCCCAGGGGGCTCAAAAATTCAGTACTTC. Translation: CSAAIPGGSKIQYF.

Many counts were recorded for this clonotype. This chain connects TRBV20-1 to TRBJ2-7, with 7 nucleotides matching TRBD1. Germline-derived CDR1 and CDR2 are DFQATT and SNEGSKA (reference sequence). The CDR3 consists of 12 residues. Unmatched junction bases numbered 8, after V lost 6 bases and J lost 6 bases. The CDR3 nucleotides read TGCAGTGCCAAAGGACAGGATCGCGAGCAGTACTTC. Its translation is CSAKGQDREQYF.

This clonotype was recorded at least ten times. The chain carries TRBV7-2 and TRBJ1-4; TRBD1 is a possible D gene (5 bases). Germline V gene sequence: CDR1 SGHTA, CDR2 FQGNSA. The ends were cut back, 6 bases at V and 6 bases at J, with 14 bases in the middle. The CDR3 has 14 amino acids. CDR3 region: CASSLRGVDEKLFF. In DNA form, the CDR3 reads TGTGCCAGCAGTCTAAGAGGGGTTGATGAAAAACTGTTTTTT.